Listed here is a single TCR beta chain. The data were taken from a study of cytomegalovirus exposure and HLA in healthy donors. The germline gives CDR1 SGHDT, CDR2 YYEEEE. V lost 4 bases and J lost 6, with 14 bases in between. The CDR3 extends over 14 amino acids. The PCR employed 60 Vbeta primers together with 13 Jbeta primers. TCRdb keeps only in-frame clones here, not all; method: immunoSEQ multiplex PCR. This sample carries approximately 61,000 clones, about 61% of them seen once, and the ten largest clones take approximately 3%. The TCR originated in a woman between 50 and 59 years old in good health and CMV-seronegative. The V and J genes are TRBV5-6 and TRBJ1-5, with D possibly matching TRBD1 (5 bases). Specimen: PBMCs. The CDR3 sequence: CASSRGGISQPQHF. CDR3 DNA: TGTGCCAGCAGCCGGGGGGGGATCAGTCAGCCCCAGCATTTT.